The 20 T cell receptor beta chains reported below all come from one sample, sequenced in a study of beta chain features in type 1 diabetes (dated by TCRdb to 2016 to 2019). The protocol used for the library was the immunoSEQ multiplex PCR assay. The entire isolated RNA was reverse transcribed using the High Capacity cDNA Reverse Transcription Kit, and thus expressed TCRB transcripts were sequenced. In TCRdb, the immuneACCESS table is reduced to in-frame sequences with V and J assigned. These tables do not hold every clone; where another copy was compared, an unresolved V gene accounts for under half, and the others remain unexplained. The sample profile shows about 160,000 clones; approximately 9% of them were found once. Approximately 2.3% of the sample lies in the top ten. Material for sequencing was central memory CD4+ T cells from blood. These TCRs come from a woman under 30 in good health.

This clone was seen only a few times. The chain uses TRBV5-1 and TRBJ2-1, with a tentative D call TRBD2 (5 bases). V lost 1 base, J lost 2 bases, and 10 bases lay in between. There are 15 residues in the CDR3. Germline V gene lookup returns CDR1 SGHRS and CDR2 YFSETQ. For the CDR3, the DNA is TGCGCCAGCAGCTTGCCTAGCCGCACCTACAATGAGCAGTTCTTC. It codes for CASSLPSRTYNEQFF.

This chain connects TRBV27 to TRBJ2-1, with D possibly matching TRBD2 (6 bases). CDR1 and CDR2 (germline): MNHEY, SMNVEV (reference sequence). This CDR3 contains 13 residues. V lost 5 bases and J 8 bases, leaving 13 bases between the germline ends. Here the CDR3 DNA reads TGTGCCAGCAGTCTTCGGGACTGGTATGAGCAGTTCTTC. Translated, it gives CASSLRDWYEQFF.

This chain joins TRBV5-1 and TRBJ2-1, with D possibly matching TRBD1 (6 bases). The CDR3 has 15 amino acids. CDR1 and CDR2 (germline): SGHRS, YFSETQ. The ends were cut back, 4 bases at V and 5 bases at J, with 16 bases in the middle. CDR3 nucleotides: TGCGCCAGCAGCGGTACCGGGACATATGACAATGAGCAGTTCTTC. This codes for CASSGTGTYDNEQFF.

In its sample, this clone was seen a few times. V and J are TRBV4-1 and TRBJ1-2, with 7 bases that match TRBD1. The CDR3 loop spans 15 amino acids. The junction had 7 bases not matched to a gene; V was cut back by 1 base and J by 5 bases. Germline assignment: CDR1 MGHRA and CDR2 YSYEKL. This CDR3 is CASSQAGAGGYGYTF. CDR3 coding DNA: TGCGCCAGCAGCCAAGCTGGTGCAGGGGGATATGGCTACACCTTC.

The chain couples TRBV9 to TRBJ1-3, with D perhaps TRBD1 (6 bases). V was pared by 4 bases and J by 4 bases, with 9 bases between. Germline-derived CDR1 and CDR2 are SGDLS and YYNGEE. This CDR3 has 13 amino acids. The CDR3 spells CASSTGTGNTIYF. CDR3 DNA sequence: TGTGCCAGCAGCACAGGGACGGGAAACACCATATATTTT.

This clone has more than one count but fewer than ten. J is TRBJ2-2 and V is TRBV29-1; the match to TRBD2 covers 9 bases. Unmatched junction bases numbered 9, after V lost 7 bases and J lost 6 bases. CDR1 is SQVTM, CDR2 ANQGSEA, per germline. This CDR3 spans 14 amino acids. CDR3 sequence reads: CSARGGLGAGELFF. The CDR3 bases are TGCAGCGCGCGGGGGGGCCTTGGGGCCGGGGAGCTGTTTTTT.

This clone was picked up a small number of times. V gene TRBV5-1 combines with J gene TRBJ1-2; TRBD1 agrees at 8 bases. Germline assignment: CDR1 SGHRS and CDR2 YFSETQ. The junction had 9 bases not matched to a gene; V was cut back by 5 bases and J by 0 bases. CDR3 length equals 16 residues. CDR3 sequence: CASRLKTGAPNYGYTF. The CDR3 bases are TGCGCCAGCAGGCTGAAGACAGGGGCACCTAACTATGGCTACACCTTC.

This clone turned up a few times. This rearrangement joins TRBV11-2 to TRBJ2-7; D may be TRBD1 (6 bases). The germline gives CDR1 SGHAT, CDR2 FQNNGV. The CDR3 consists of 15 residues. Trimming cost V 2 bases and J 0 bases, with 11 bases left between them. CDR3 in DNA: TGTGCCAGCAGCTTAAACAGGGATGGCTCCTACGAGCAGTACTTC. This codes for CASSLNRDGSYEQYF.

The V call is TRBV9, the J call TRBJ2-3; 9 nucleotides align to TRBD1. V dropped 3 bases and J dropped 2; count of bases not matched to a gene: 4. CDR1 is SGDLS and CDR2 is YYNGEE in the germline V gene. CDR3 length equals 15 residues. The CDR3 sequence is CASSEGQGYTDTQYF. For the CDR3, the DNA is TGTGCCAGCAGCGAGGGACAGGGCTACACAGATACGCAGTATTTT. Complete variable domain (other parts from reference TRBV9 and TRBJ2-3): DSGVTQTPKHLITATGQRVTLRCSPRSGDLSVYWYQQSLDQGLQFLIQYYNGEERAKGNILERFSAQQFPDLHSELNLSSLELGDSALYFCASSEGQGYTDTQYFGPGTRLTVL.

Of note for this clone: Within the sample, other DNA sequences also encode this same CDR3. The gene calls are TRBV7-3 and TRBJ1-1; 7 bases are shared with TRBD1. The CDR3 is made up of 14 amino acids. CDR1 SGHTA and CDR2 FQGTGA come from the germline V gene. The V gene end was trimmed by 5 bases and the J gene end by 1 base; junction bases not matched to a gene: 4. The CDR3 spells CASSLGTENTEAFF. In DNA form, the CDR3 reads TGTGCCAGCAGCCTTGGGACAGAGAACACTGAAGCTTTCTTT. Supplemented by reference TRBV7-3 and TRBJ1-1, the full variable domain reads GAGVSQTPSNKVTEKGKYVELRCDPISGHTALYWYRQSLGQGPEFLIYFQGTGAADDSGLPNDRFFAVRPEGSVSTLKIQRTERGDSAVYLCASSLGTENTEAFFGQGTRLTVV.

This clone was detected only a few times. The chain links TRBV4-2 to TRBJ1-2; the match to TRBD1 covers 7 bases. This CDR3 comprises 16 residues. V lost 3 bases to trimming and J lost 4 bases; unmatched junction nucleotides: 11. Germline V CDR1 and CDR2: LGHNA, YNFKEQ. CDR3 protein: CASSQSTQGEGYGYTF. The CDR3, as DNA: TGTGCCAGCAGCCAGAGTACCCAGGGGGAAGGCTATGGCTACACCTTC.

This clone was seen only a few times. The chain carries TRBV30 and TRBJ1-2; D gene unclear. Germline-derived CDR1 and CDR2 are GTSNPN and SVGIG (reference sequence). With 0 bases removed from V and 3 bases from J, the gap between germline ends came to 5 bases. CDR3 length: 12 residues. The CDR3 DNA follows: TGTGCCTGGAGTGTACGGGACTATGGCTACACCTTC. The encoded protein is CAWSVRDYGYTF.

This clone was detected a few times. Other DNA sequences in this specimen translate into the identical CDR3. This rearrangement joins TRBV29-1 to TRBJ1-2; 10 bases agree with TRBD1. Germline CDR1 is SQVTM and CDR2 is ANQGSEA. J gave up 4 bases and V 6 bases, and 5 bases lay outside the gene matches. This CDR3 comprises 13 residues. Here the CDR3 DNA reads TGCAGCGTGCGGACAGGGGGTCCCTATGGCTACACCTTC. Protein sequence: CSVRTGGPYGYTF.

The rearrangement joins TRBV5-6 to TRBJ2-1; 8 nucleotides line up with TRBD2. V lost 2 bases, J lost 1 base, and 2 bases stayed unmatched. CDR1 and CDR2 (germline): SGHDT, YYEEEE. This CDR3 region has 15 residues. The CDR3 reads CASSFGGGSYNEQFF. In DNA, the CDR3 is TGTGCCAGCAGCTTCGGGGGGGGATCCTACAATGAGCAGTTCTTC.

The chain links TRBV4-3 to TRBJ2-3; 8 nucleotides match TRBD2. This CDR3 is 18 amino acids long. V lost 0 bases to trimming and J lost 2 bases; unmatched junction nucleotides: 10. Germline assignment: CDR1 LGHNA and CDR2 YSLEER. The CDR3 region is CASSQDRPLAGPTDTQYF. For the CDR3, the DNA is TGCGCCAGCAGCCAAGATCGGCCCCTAGCGGGCCCCACAGATACGCAGTATTTT.

This chain connects TRBV6-1 to TRBJ1-2, with 7 nucleotides matching TRBD1. V trimming: 5 bases; J trimming: 2 bases; junction bases outside the gene matches: 5. This CDR3 spans 14 amino acids. From germline, CDR1 is MNHNS and CDR2 SASEGT. The CDR3 region is CASSFTGQNYGYTF. CDR3 bases: TGTGCCAGCAGTTTCACGGGACAGAACTATGGCTACACCTTC.

The V call is TRBV30, the J call TRBJ2-1; 9 bases agree with TRBD1. This CDR3 spans 14 amino acids. The ends lost 2 bases at V and 9 bases at J; junction bases unmatched: 8. Germline lookup yields CDR1 GTSNPN and CDR2 SVGIG (reference sequence). CDR3 residues: CAWSPGQGNGEQFF. As DNA, the CDR3 is TGTGCCTGGAGTCCGGGACAGGGTAACGGTGAGCAGTTCTTC.

This clone has more than one count but fewer than ten. This sequence joins TRBV11-1 and TRBJ2-3; D remains ambiguous. The germline V gene encodes CDR1 SGHAT and CDR2 FQDESV (reference sequence). Trimming stripped 4 bases from V and 7 bases from J, with 9 bases between. There are 12 residues in the CDR3. The CDR3 reads CASSSSMNTQYF. The DNA for the CDR3 is TGTGCCAGCAGCTCCTCTATGAATACGCAGTATTTT.

The chain joins TRBV30 to TRBJ1-2, with TRBD1 identical over 9 bases. CDR1 is GTSNPN, CDR2 SVGIG, per germline (reference sequence). The CDR3 totals 14 residues. Trimming removed 1 base from V and 2 bases from J; junction bases left unmatched: 2. In DNA, the CDR3 is TGTGCCTGGAGTGAACAGGGGGCCAACTATGGCTACACCTTC. It is translated as CAWSEQGANYGYTF.

In its sample, this clone was seen a few times. This chain connects TRBV9 to TRBJ1-1; D call uncertain. V shed 4 bases and J shed 1 base, with 11 bases lying between them. The length of the CDR3 is 14 residues. Germline CDR1 reads SGDLS; CDR2 reads YYNGEE. CDR3 bases: TGTGCCAGCAGCTTAGACATCCAGAACACTGAAGCTTTCTTT. Encoded protein: CASSLDIQNTEAFF.